Here is one T cell receptor (beta chain) with its context. This record comes from a study of blood T cell repertoires in COVID-19. About the research overall: Samples came from the United States, Italy and Spain, spanning acute and convalescent COVID-19. The cDNA or gDNA used as material had been derived from T cells, B-cell-depleted T cells, or PBMCs.

The CDR3 contains 15 residues. The germline V and J ends were trimmed by 0 bases and 8 bases, with 16 bases remaining between them. CDR1 and CDR2 (germline): LNHDA, SQIVND (reference sequence). Per the study methods: Estimated nucleated cell counts came from reference gene primer amplification. The assay was immunoSEQ multiplex PCR, and TCRdb's table has in-frame clones only and misses some. For V, J and clone size, that table is used; D and trimming come from the DNA. The sample has approximately 490,000 clones, 87% seen once. Donors of Cohort 3 who recovered were those that had two negative PCRs, clearance, or symptom resolution.

The V and J genes are TRBV19 and TRBJ1-1; maybe TRBD1 (6 bases). Sequenced material: PBMCs or T cells enriched from blood (not recorded which). This sequence was found in a woman younger than 30 who had recovered from COVID-19. The CDR3 DNA reads TGTGCCAGTAGTATAGATTGGGGGCAGGGGACCGAAGCTTTCTTT. It codes for CASSIDWGQGTEAFF.